This TCR beta chain was obtained from a study of shared clonotypes between healthy human individuals. Across the study: The cohort had two women and three men, ages 18 to 49. Notes on the study in general: With several donors compared, around 4.7% of naive CD4 clonotypes were shared. Rarefaction showed that sequencing of sorted subsets was incomplete (despite large depth).

With 3 bases removed from V and 2 bases from J, the gap between germline ends came to 10 bases. This CDR3 region has 14 residues. The V gene's germline CDR1 is MGHRA and CDR2 YSYEKL. Notes on this clone: The antigen is not known.

Method: immunoSEQ multiplex PCR; TCRdb's copy keeps in-frame clones and lacks some. Here the sample spans 1.5 million to 2.5 million clones, 85% to 95% being singletons. Naive CD8 cells, CD45RO-negative and positively selected for CCR7, excluded terminally differentiated effector memory CD45RA+ cells. The V gene is TRBV4-1, the J gene TRBJ2-5; tentatively, D is TRBD2 (5 bases). This TCR came from a man between 18 and 35 years old in good health. Specimen: naive CD8+ T cells sorted from blood. CDR3 protein: CASSQGPGQETQYF. CDR3 DNA: TGCGCCAGCAGCCAGGGTCCGGGACAAGAGACCCAGTACTTC.